This TCR beta chain was captured by sequencing in a study of T cell changes during pregnancy in multiple sclerosis. Produced via immunoSEQ multiplex PCR; TCRdb's table is partial and in-frame only. The sample lists under 65,000 clones; approximately 94% were seen once. There are 13 residues in the CDR3. Germline-derived CDR1 and CDR2 are GTSNPN and SVGIG (reference sequence). V lost 0 bases to trimming and J lost 8 bases, with 13 bases between them. This chain uses TRBV30 with TRBJ1-2; D uncertain. The sequence was obtained from a female donor with multiple sclerosis, enrolled in a pregnancy study. The sequences come from CD8+ T cells from peripheral blood mononuclear cells, collected after pregnancy. The CDR3 spells CAWSVQTSEGYTF. The CDR3 DNA reads as TGTGCCTGGAGTGTACAGACATCGGAAGGCTACACCTTC.